One sample yielded the 25 T cell receptor beta chains listed below, sequenced in a study of OX40 agonist ivuxolimab in advanced cancers. Sequencing was performed with immunoSEQ multiplex PCR; in TCRdb, only in-frame clones are kept and a portion is missing. The sample includes about 55,000 clones, around three quarters of them seen just once. Sample: CD4+ or CD8+ T cells sorted from blood, taken in a trial of the OX40 agonist ivuxolimab. The receptor set was obtained from an adult with an advanced solid tumor such as melanoma, head and neck, liver or kidney cancer.

The chain has TRBV19 and TRBJ1-2, with D perhaps matching TRBD1 (6 bases). Germline V CDR1 and CDR2: LNHDA, SQIVND (reference sequence). The CDR3 has 13 amino acids. Trimming cost V 3 bases and J 3 bases, with 8 bases left between them. The chain's CDR3 is CASSMTGYYGYTF. The CDR3 nucleotides are TGTGCCAGTAGTATGACAGGCTACTATGGCTACACCTTC.

The table lists this clone with a count of one. The rearrangement links TRBV9 to TRBJ1-5; D is unresolved. This CDR3 has 14 amino acids. Germline V CDR1 and CDR2: SGDLS, YYNGEE. Trimming cost V 2 bases and J 2 bases, with 8 bases left between them. The CDR3 spells CASSVGSGNQPQHF. The DNA for the CDR3 is TGTGCCAGCAGCGTGGGTTCCGGCAATCAGCCCCAGCATTTT.

The chain uses TRBV19 and TRBJ2-2, with 12 bases lining up with TRBD2. V shed 9 bases and J 6 bases; nucleotides not matched to a gene: 5. CDR1 LNHDA and CDR2 SQIVND come from the germline V gene (reference sequence). The CDR3 loop spans 14 amino acids. The CDR3 loop is CASTLAGGPGELFF. The CDR3 nucleotides read TGTGCCAGCACTCTAGCGGGGGGGCCCGGGGAGCTGTTTTTT.

This chain links TRBV5-6 with TRBJ2-7, with a tentative D call TRBD2 (5 bases). Germline CDR1 reads SGHDT; CDR2 reads YYEEEE. Trimming pared 0 bases from V and 4 bases from J, leaving 8 bases between. CDR3 length: 13 amino acids. The CDR3 DNA sequence: TGTGCCAGCAGCTTGGGGACTGTTTACGAGCAGTACTTC. Translating it yields CASSLGTVYEQYF.

The chain combines TRBV7-2 with TRBJ2-1, with 7 positions matching TRBD2. This CDR3 region has 12 residues. V trimming: 5 bases; J trimming: 8 bases; junction bases outside the gene matches: 3. Germline CDR1 SGHTA, CDR2 FQGNSA. CDR3 amino acids: CASSRTRDEQFF. The CDR3 DNA sequence: TGTGCCAGCAGCCGGACTAGGGATGAGCAGTTCTTC.

This chain uses TRBV5-1 with TRBJ2-1; no reliable D call. V was trimmed by 0 bases and J by 2 bases, leaving 9 bases between them. The CDR3 runs to 15 residues. From germline, CDR1 is SGHRS and CDR2 YFSETQ. DNA for the CDR3: TGCGCCAGCAGCTTGGAAGTAAGGCCCTACAATGAGCAGTTCTTC. Translated, it gives CASSLEVRPYNEQFF.

The chain has TRBV2 and TRBJ2-1; 8 nucleotides align to TRBD1. The V segment lost 6 bases and the J segment 3 bases; nucleotides outside the gene matches: 13. CDR1 and CDR2 from the germline V gene are SNHLY and FYNNEI. CDR3 length: 17 residues. The CDR3 DNA reads TGTGCCAGCAGCTTTCCTAACAGGGGGTCCGTCTACAATGAGCAGTTCTTC. Translation: CASSFPNRGSVYNEQFF.

The chain uses TRBV4-1 and TRBJ1-2; D is unresolved. Germline V gene lookup returns CDR1 MGHRA and CDR2 YSYEKL. This CDR3 has 16 residues. Between the trimmed V and J ends, which lost 3 bases and 4 bases, there was a span of 18 bases. This CDR3 is CASSHIDPRQSYGYTF. The DNA for the CDR3 is TGCGCCAGCAGCCATATCGACCCCCGGCAGTCCTATGGCTACACCTTC.

This clone was found once. This rearrangement joins TRBV5-4 to TRBJ2-3, with TRBD2 matching over 7 bases. This CDR3 is built from 14 residues. Per the germline V gene, CDR1 is SGHNT and CDR2 is YYREEE (reference sequence). V lost 4 bases and J lost 4; bases outside the gene matches: 6. The CDR3 spells CASSPMTSPDTQYF. CDR3 coding DNA: TGTGCCAGCAGCCCGATGACTAGCCCAGATACGCAGTATTTT.

This chain links TRBV5-1 with TRBJ2-1; 9 bases are a match to TRBD2. In germline, CDR1 is SGHRS, CDR2 YFSETQ. The CDR3 has 17 residues. V trimming: 0 bases; J trimming: 6 bases; junction bases outside the gene matches: 10. The CDR3 region is CASSLGASGARGNEQFF. The DNA of the CDR3 is TGCGCCAGCAGCTTGGGAGCTAGCGGGGCCCGGGGCAATGAGCAGTTCTTC. The complete variable domain, with remaining parts taken from reference TRBV5-1 and TRBJ2-1, reads KAGVTQTPRYLIKTRGQQVTLSCSPISGHRSVSWYQQTPGQGLQFLFEYFSETQRNKGNFPGRFSGRQFSNSRSEMNVSTLELGDSALYLCASSLGASGARGNEQFFGPGTRLTVL.

The chain has TRBV15 and TRBJ1-1, with D possibly matching TRBD1 (6 bases). V lost 0 bases to trimming and J lost 8 bases, with 13 bases between them. The V gene's germline CDR1 is LNHNV and CDR2 YYDKDF (reference sequence). The length of the CDR3 is 14 residues. Here the CDR3 DNA reads TGTGCCACCAGCAGAGAGATAGGGACAACCGAAGCTTTCTTT. Amino acids: CATSREIGTTEAFF.

This chain joins TRBV11-3 and TRBJ2-2; TRBD1 matches 7 bases. The CDR3 length is 14 residues. Per germline, CDR1 SGHNT and CDR2 YENEEA. Trimming at V came to 4 bases and at J to 4 bases, leaving 3 bases not matched to a gene. The CDR3 sequence is CASSSDRSTGELFF. The CDR3 region has the DNA TGTGCCAGCAGCTCGGACAGGAGCACCGGGGAGCTGTTTTTT.

V usage is TRBV30 and J usage is TRBJ1-5; perhaps TRBD1 as D (5 bases). The germline V gene has CDR1 GTSNPN and CDR2 SVGIG (reference sequence). The CDR3 runs to 13 residues. V was clipped by 6 bases and J by 0 bases, with 9 bases between them. CDR3 DNA: TGTGCCTGCGGGACGGATAGCAATCAGCCCCAGCATTTT. Amino acid sequence: CACGTDSNQPQHF.

The rearrangement links TRBV7-1 to TRBJ2-1; a possible D gene is TRBD2 (6 bases). TRBV7-1 is noted as an ORF with a role that remains uncertain. The CDR3 is 15 residues long. The ends were cut back, 4 bases at V and 0 bases at J, with 10 bases in the middle. CDR3 in amino acids: CASSLRRDSYNEQFF. The CDR3 nucleotides are TGTGCCAGCAGCTTAAGGAGGGACTCCTACAATGAGCAGTTCTTC.

The chain is built from TRBV6-5 and TRBJ1-2, with D possibly being TRBD1 (5 bases). Germline V gives CDR1 MNHEY, CDR2 SVGAGI. The CDR3 totals 12 residues. V was cut by 8 bases and J by 7 bases, with 14 bases left in between. CDR3 sequence (DNA): TGTGCCAGCGTTACCCCAGGGTTTGGCTACACCTTC. Translating it yields CASVTPGFGYTF.

The rearrangement joins TRBV6-6 to TRBJ1-2, with D unclear. V was cut by 0 bases and J by 4 bases, with 9 bases left in between. CDR3 length equals 14 residues. CDR1 MNHNY and CDR2 SVGAGI come from the germline V gene (reference sequence). CDR3 sequence reads: CASSYSPKGYGYTF. The CDR3 DNA reads as TGTGCCAGCAGTTACTCGCCTAAGGGCTATGGCTACACCTTC.

The chain is built from TRBV9 and TRBJ2-1; 14 bases line up with TRBD2. Trimming cost V 3 bases and J 6 bases; bases outside gene matches: 8. The CDR3 extends over 17 amino acids. Germline values: CDR1 SGDLS, CDR2 YYNGEE. DNA for the CDR3: TGTGCCAGCAGCGCCGGGACTAGCGGGGGCCCCATCAATGAGCAGTTCTTC. It codes for CASSAGTSGGPINEQFF.

This sequence joins TRBV28 and TRBJ2-1; perhaps TRBD1 as D (6 bases). The CDR3 length is 13 residues. Germline CDR1 and CDR2: MDHEN and SYDVKM. Trimming shortened V by 7 bases and J by 4 bases, and 11 bases separated the two germline ends. This CDR3 reads CASTRTDYNEQFF. CDR3 bases: TGTGCCAGCACCAGGACAGATTACAATGAGCAGTTCTTC. The complete variable domain, with remaining parts taken from reference TRBV28 and TRBJ2-1, reads DVKVTQSSRYLVKRTGEKVFLECVQDMDHENMFWYRQDPGLGLRLIYFSYDVKMKEKGDIPEGYSVSREKKERFSLILESASTNQTSMYLCASTRTDYNEQFFGPGTRLTVL.

CDR3 DNA sequence: TGTGCCAGCAGTTCGACAGGGGCGAACTATGGCTACACCTTC. It encodes CASSSTGANYGYTF. The chain joins TRBV6-6 to TRBJ1-2; 8 nucleotides agree with TRBD1. This CDR3 has 14 amino acids. Germline trimming cut 4 bases from V and 2 bases from J; bases unmatched to any gene: 3. Germline V gives CDR1 MNHNY, CDR2 SVGAGI (reference sequence).

The genes are TRBV30 and TRBJ1-3; no clear D. V was trimmed by 8 bases and J by 4 bases, leaving 9 bases between them. Germline CDR1 reads GTSNPN; CDR2 reads SVGIG (reference sequence). CDR3 length: 11 amino acids. CDR3 protein: CAREGGNTIYF. As DNA, the CDR3 is TGTGCCCGAGAGGGAGGAAACACCATATATTTT.

The chain joins TRBV7-8 to TRBJ1-3; a weak D match, TRBD1 (6 bases). CDR3 length equals 17 residues. Trimming pared 1 base from V and 5 bases from J, leaving 18 bases between. Per the germline V gene, CDR1 is SGHVS and CDR2 is FQNEAQ. The DNA for the CDR3 is TGTGCCAGCAGCTTAGTTGGCGACAGGAGTCGGAGAAACACCATATATTTT. This encodes CASSLVGDRSRRNTIYF.

The V and J genes are TRBV7-9 and TRBJ2-2; the D gene is possibly TRBD2 (6 bases). Trimming shortened V by 2 bases and J by 3 bases, and 7 bases separated the two germline ends. Per germline, CDR1 SEHNR and CDR2 FQNEAQ (reference sequence). The CDR3 loop spans 14 amino acids. CDR3 DNA sequence: TGTGCCAGCAGCTTAAGGAGGGACACCGGGGAGCTGTTTTTT. Translated: CASSLRRDTGELFF.

This clone was detected only once. V and J are TRBV15 and TRBJ1-5; perhaps TRBD1 as D (5 bases). Per germline, CDR1 LNHNV and CDR2 YYDKDF (reference sequence). CDR3 length equals 14 residues. The V gene lost 6 bases and the J gene lost 2 bases, with 11 bases spanning the gap. The CDR3 sequence is CATSGGGGNQPQHF. CDR3 DNA sequence: TGTGCCACCAGTGGGGGGGGTGGCAATCAGCCCCAGCATTTT.

The V call is TRBV18, the J call TRBJ1-4, with 7 bases identical to TRBD1. J lost 0 bases, V lost 5 bases, and 6 bases had no gene match. CDR1 and CDR2 from the germline V gene are KGHSH and LQKENI. The length of the CDR3 is 16 residues. CDR3 nucleotide sequence: TGTGCCAGCTCATCCAACAGGGGTTCAACTAATGAAAAACTGTTTTTT. As protein: CASSSNRGSTNEKLFF.

The CDR3 is CASSLALDTEQFF. The DNA of the CDR3 is TGTGCCAGCAGCTTAGCGTTGGACACTGAGCAGTTCTTC. The rearrangement joins TRBV7-9 to TRBJ2-1, with D possibly TRBD1 on 5 matching bases. The CDR3 sequence is 13 residues long. In germline, CDR1 is SEHNR, CDR2 FQNEAQ (reference sequence). With 0 bases removed from V and 9 bases from J, the gap between germline ends came to 9 bases.